This T cell receptor beta chain was retrieved from a study of PD-1 blockade in classical Hodgkin lymphoma. General study findings and limits: A significant rise in TCR diversity by C4D1 was seen for CD4+ but not CD8+ cells.

Specified time point: cycle 4 day 1 (C4D1), after more than five weeks of nivolumab. Each patient relapsed following autologous stem cell transplantation, and prior brentuximab vedotin exposure differed. This clone was observed a handful of times. Its target is not known. Measured with immunoSEQ multiplex PCR; TCRdb has only the in-frame clones, and not every one. This sample has about 25,000 clones, with 70% to 80% found just once. The V end was cut by 3 bases, the J end by 7 bases, with 16 bases between. Germline V gives CDR1 LNHDA, CDR2 SQIVND (reference sequence). The CDR3 loop spans 15 amino acids.

The J gene is TRBJ1-3, the V gene TRBV19, with D tentatively TRBD1 (5 bases). Sequenced here: peripheral blood mononuclear cells (PBMCs), sampled before the fourth cycle of nivolumab. This clonotype was obtained from a human donor with classical Hodgkin lymphoma. For the CDR3, the DNA is TGTGCCAGTAGTATCGATCCAGGGATAAGGAACACCATATATTTT. It is translated as CASSIDPGIRNTIYF.